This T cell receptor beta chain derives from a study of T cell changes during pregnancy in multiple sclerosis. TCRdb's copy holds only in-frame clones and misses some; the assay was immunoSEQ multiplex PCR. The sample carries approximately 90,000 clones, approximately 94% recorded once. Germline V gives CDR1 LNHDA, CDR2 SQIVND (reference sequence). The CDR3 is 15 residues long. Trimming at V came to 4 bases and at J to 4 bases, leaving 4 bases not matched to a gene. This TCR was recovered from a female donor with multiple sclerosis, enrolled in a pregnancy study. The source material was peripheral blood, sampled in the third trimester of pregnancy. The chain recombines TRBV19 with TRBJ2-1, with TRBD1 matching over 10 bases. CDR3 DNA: TGTGCCAGTAGTAAGGGACAGGGGCCGTACAATGAGCAGTTCTTC. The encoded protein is CASSKGQGPYNEQFF.